This TCR beta chain comes out of a study of blood T cell repertoires in COVID-19. Study information: T cells, B-cell-depleted T cells, or PBMCs provided the cDNA or gDNA that served as material.

This clone was seen only once. The sample has other DNA sequences that encode this CDR3 too. As handled by the study authors: Quantification of nucleated cells was approximated via reference gene primer amplification. Produced via immunoSEQ multiplex PCR; TCRdb's table is partial and in-frame only. V and J calls plus clone size are reproduced from that table; the DNA served to infer D and trimming. The table records 250,000 to 350,000 clones, nearly 90% of them present only once. Cohort 3 donors were reported recovered after two negative PCRs, clearance, or symptom resolution. The CDR3 consists of 14 residues. The germline V gene has CDR1 KGHSH and CDR2 LQKENI. Trimming left V 3 bases short and J 2 bases short, with 8 bases between.

This rearrangement joins TRBV18 to TRBJ1-3, with D perhaps matching TRBD1 (6 bases). The specimen sequenced was PBMCs or T cells enriched from blood (not recorded which). The sequence was obtained from a woman aged 25 to 45 who had recovered from COVID-19. The CDR3 region has the DNA TGTGCCAGCTCACCGGACAGAACTGGAAACACCATATATTTT. This gives the protein CASSPDRTGNTIYF.